This entry lists 22 T cell receptor beta chains sequenced from one sample in a study of beta chain features in type 1 diabetes. Reverse transcription of all isolated RNA meant that expressed TCRB transcripts were sequenced. The data were produced by immunoSEQ multiplex PCR, yet TCRdb's version contains in-frame clones alone and is incomplete. Seen here are roughly 290,000 clones, under 8.5% observed once, and the top ten hold approximately 0.93%. Source material: central memory CD4+ T cells from blood. All receptors come from a woman aged 18-29 years in good health.

This clone has a handful of counts. This chain connects TRBV7-3 to TRBJ2-1; perhaps TRBD2 as D (6 bases). Germline V gives CDR1 SGHTA, CDR2 FQGTGA. V was shortened by 3 bases and J by 6 bases, with 9 bases between the two germline ends. The length of the CDR3 is 13 residues. The CDR3 is CASSFRRGNEQFF. CDR3 nucleotides: TGTGCCAGCAGCTTCAGGCGGGGCAATGAGCAGTTCTTC.

This clone was seen repeatedly, ten times or more. V gene TRBV12-5 combines with J gene TRBJ2-1; 10 nucleotides align to TRBD2. Germline CDR1 LGHNT, CDR2 FRNRAP. This CDR3 region has 17 residues. Unmatched junction bases numbered 11, after V lost 2 bases and J lost 7 bases. CDR3 sequence: CASGLWGIAGGRNEQFF. The DNA of the CDR3 is TGTGCTAGTGGTTTGTGGGGGATAGCGGGAGGAAGGAATGAGCAGTTCTTC.

The table lists this clone with a few counts. The chain uses TRBV5-1 and TRBJ2-2, with 7 bases lining up with TRBD1. Germline trimming cut 0 bases from V and 0 bases from J; bases unmatched to any gene: 2. Per the germline V gene, CDR1 is SGHRS and CDR2 is YFSETQ. This CDR3 has 16 residues. CDR3: CASSLAGTANTGELFF. CDR3 nucleotides: TGCGCCAGCAGCTTGGCCGGGACAGCGAACACCGGGGAGCTGTTTTTT.

This clone has a single count. The V call is TRBV6-1, the J call TRBJ2-1; D is unresolved. The CDR3 loop spans 16 amino acids. The germline gives CDR1 MNHNS, CDR2 SASEGT. Trimming pared 4 bases from V and 3 bases from J, leaving 16 bases between. This chain's CDR3 is CASSVVPGPNYNEQFF. The CDR3 nucleotides read TGTGCCAGCAGTGTAGTGCCAGGACCGAACTACAATGAGCAGTTCTTC.

This clone was observed a handful of times. CDR3 residues: CASSFSGGANTGELFF. The CDR3 DNA reads TGCGCCAGCAGCTTCTCAGGGGGCGCGAACACCGGGGAGCTGTTTTTT. This sequence joins TRBV5-1 and TRBJ2-2, with TRBD1 matching 8 bases. CDR1 is SGHRS, CDR2 YFSETQ, per germline. This CDR3 is built from 16 residues. The V gene end was trimmed by 2 bases and the J gene end by 0 bases; junction bases not matched to a gene: 3. Drawing the rest from reference TRBV5-1 and TRBJ2-2, the complete variable domain is KAGVTQTPRYLIKTRGQQVTLSCSPISGHRSVSWYQQTPGQGLQFLFEYFSETQRNKGNFPGRFSGRQFSNSRSEMNVSTLELGDSALYLCASSFSGGANTGELFFGEGSRLTVL.

This clone was observed a handful of times. The chain is built from TRBV7-9 and TRBJ1-3; the match to TRBD1 covers 12 bases. Germline values: CDR1 SEHNR, CDR2 FQNEAQ (reference sequence). There are 15 residues in the CDR3. V lost 4 bases and J lost 6; bases outside the gene matches: 4. The CDR3 sequence is CASSSGTGGINTIYF. The CDR3 nucleotides are TGTGCCAGCAGCTCCGGGACAGGGGGCATAAACACCATATATTTT.

The chain has TRBV7-2 and TRBJ1-1; 9 nucleotides align to TRBD1. This CDR3 has 17 amino acids. CDR1 and CDR2 (germline): SGHTA, FQGNSA. Losses at the gene ends were 3 bases for V and 2 bases for J; bases not matched to a gene: 10. This CDR3 is CASSLVGTGMLNTEAFF. DNA of the CDR3: TGTGCCAGCAGCTTGGTGGGGACAGGGATGCTAAACACTGAAGCTTTCTTT.

V gene TRBV29-1 combines with J gene TRBJ1-1; D remains unclear. Trimming stripped 7 bases from V and 2 bases from J, with 11 bases between. The CDR3 is 12 amino acids. Germline loops: CDR1 SQVTM, CDR2 ANQGSEA. DNA of the CDR3: TGCAGCGCCGCGGAGGGAAACACTGAAGCTTTCTTT. This codes for CSAAEGNTEAFF.

In its sample, this clone was seen a few times. The rearrangement joins TRBV27 to TRBJ2-7; D call uncertain. The CDR3 spans 17 residues. Germline CDR1 reads MNHEY; CDR2 reads SMNVEV (reference sequence). V lost 5 bases and J 0 bases, leaving 20 bases between the germline ends. CDR3 protein: CASSPIPHPTNSYEQYF. As DNA, the CDR3 is TGTGCCAGCAGTCCAATACCCCATCCAACCAACTCCTACGAGCAGTACTTC.

The chain links TRBV7-3 to TRBJ2-5, with 9 nucleotides matching TRBD2. With 1 base clipped from V and 6 bases from J, the junction kept 12 bases outside the gene matches. The CDR3 loop spans 17 amino acids. Germline values: CDR1 SGHTA, CDR2 FQGTGA. As DNA, the CDR3 is TGTGCCAGCAGCTTAAGCGTGTCGGCTAGCGGGGTGAAGACCCAGTACTTC. It codes for CASSLSVSASGVKTQYF.

This clone appeared many times. This CDR3 reads CASSLVGTGGSEQFF. CDR3 DNA: TGTGCCAGCAGCTTAGTAGGGACAGGGGGCTCTGAGCAGTTCTTC. The chain links TRBV7-9 to TRBJ2-1; 12 bases line up with TRBD1. Germline CDR1 reads SEHNR; CDR2 reads FQNEAQ (reference sequence). Losses at the gene ends were 1 base for V and 9 bases for J; bases not matched to a gene: 4. The CDR3 runs to 15 residues.

V is TRBV7-3 and J is TRBJ2-5, with D hard to call. Germline lookup yields CDR1 SGHTA and CDR2 FQGTGA. The CDR3 totals 12 residues. The V and J ends lost 5 bases and 5 bases respectively, with 9 bases between them. The CDR3 region is CASSPSKETQYF. CDR3 coding DNA: TGTGCCAGCAGCCCGTCAAAGGAGACCCAGTACTTC.

The chain employs TRBV9 and TRBJ2-3; 8 bases align to TRBD1. The length of the CDR3 is 16 residues. V lost 4 bases, J lost 0 bases, and 7 bases stayed unmatched. Germline CDR1 reads SGDLS; CDR2 reads YYNGEE. The CDR3 DNA reads TGTGCCAGCAGCATCCGATGGACAGGGAGCACAGATACGCAGTATTTT. Translated: CASSIRWTGSTDTQYF.

This chain uses TRBV11-1 with TRBJ2-1; no clear D gene. Germline assignment: CDR1 SGHAT and CDR2 FQDESV (reference sequence). This CDR3 region has 16 residues. V was clipped by 4 bases and J by 0 bases, with 13 bases between them. Here the CDR3 DNA reads TGTGCCAGCAGCTCGGGTCGGGCCCGCTCCTACAATGAGCAGTTCTTC. Translating it yields CASSSGRARSYNEQFF.

The sample holds a few counts of this clone. The CDR3 nucleotides read TGTGCCAGCAGTGTTAAGGTGAACACTGAAGCTTTCTTT. Encoded protein: CASSVKVNTEAFF. The chain recombines TRBV2 with TRBJ1-1; no reliable D call. V was clipped by 4 bases and J by 0 bases, with 6 bases between them. The CDR3 has 13 residues. The germline V gene encodes CDR1 SNHLY and CDR2 FYNNEI.

This clone was seen a few times. The V and J genes are TRBV13 and TRBJ1-5, with a tentative D call TRBD1 (6 bases). The CDR3 covers 15 residues. The germline V gene encodes CDR1 PRHDT and CDR2 FYEKMQ (reference sequence). Trimming left V 6 bases short and J 11 bases short, with 23 bases between. In DNA form, the CDR3 reads TGTGCCAGCAGGCCTGGAAAGGGGGGACTTCGGGCCCAGCATTTT. Its protein product is CASRPGKGGLRAQHF.

Written as DNA, the CDR3 is TGTGCCAGCAGCCCCCTGGGCGGTGAGCAGTTCTTC. It yields the protein CASSPLGGEQFF. V usage is TRBV7-2 and J usage is TRBJ2-1; D unresolved. The CDR3 spans 12 residues. CDR1 SGHTA and CDR2 FQGNSA come from the germline V gene. V was clipped by 5 bases and J by 9 bases, with 11 bases between them. Based on the CDR3 plus reference TRBV7-2 and TRBJ2-1, the full variable domain is GAGVSQSPSNKVTEKGKDVELRCDPISGHTALYWYRQSLGQGLEFLIYFQGNSAPDKSGLPSDRFSAERTGGSVSTLTIQRTQQEDSAVYLCASSPLGGEQFFGPGTRLTVL.

This clone turned up a few times. The rearrangement links TRBV2 to TRBJ2-5, with TRBD1 matching 7 bases. Germline CDR1 SNHLY, CDR2 FYNNEI. The CDR3 extends over 15 amino acids. V trimming: 5 bases; J trimming: 5 bases; junction bases outside the gene matches: 11. The CDR3 region has the DNA TGTGCCAGCAGTTTAGTAGGGGGCAGGTGGGAGACCCAGTACTTC. Translating gives CASSLVGGRWETQYF.

The chain carries TRBV10-3 and TRBJ2-3; perhaps TRBD1 as D (5 bases). The CDR3 spans 15 residues. Germline CDR1 and CDR2: ENHRY and SYGVKD. V was clipped by 2 bases and J by 1 base, with 10 bases between them. The CDR3 DNA is TGTGCCATCAGTGAGCGACAGTGGGGCACAGATACGCAGTATTTT. It yields the protein CAISERQWGTDTQYF.

This chain joins TRBV4-3 and TRBJ2-7; 9 bases align to TRBD2. The V and J ends lost 4 bases and 3 bases, in that order; junction bases with no gene match: 10. The germline V gene encodes CDR1 LGHNA and CDR2 YSLEER. The CDR3 is 16 amino acids. The CDR3 nucleotides read TGCGCCAGCAGCCGCCAAAGAGGGCGGGAGGGCTACGAGCAGTACTTC. Translation gives CASSRQRGREGYEQYF.

Here the CDR3 DNA reads TGTGCCAGCAGCTTATTGCCTACCTCAGGACTGATTCAGTACTTC. Protein product: CASSLLPTSGLIQYF. The chain links TRBV7-2 to TRBJ2-4; perhaps TRBD2 as D (5 bases). The CDR3 has 15 residues. V was pared by 2 bases and J by 10 bases, with 18 bases between. Per germline, CDR1 SGHTA and CDR2 FQGNSA.

Turning to this clone: One end of the junction is discordant with germline, which a read error may explain. V usage is TRBV15 and J usage is TRBJ2-2; the D call may be TRBD1 or TRBD2 (6 bases each). Germline CDR1 is LNHNV and CDR2 is YYDKDF (reference sequence). The CDR3 extends over 14 amino acids. CDR3 DNA sequence: TGTGCCACCAGAAGAGGGGGGCAGGCCGGGGAGCTGTTTTTT. It specifies CATRRGGQAGELFF.